The clone carrying this TCR beta chain was recorded many times. No antigen is known for it. The source of the sample is a study of CD8+CD57+ T cells in acquired aplastic anemia. Across the whole study: Sorted CD4+ and CD8+ cells gave a mean 3.2 ug DNA, range about 0.19 to 27.4 ug.

Regarding the study as a whole: The CD8+ Simpson's diversity of patients and controls was not significantly different. Researchers report that about 28 CD8+ CDR3 sequences appeared in both patients and controls.

Genomic DNA, the template, was used for profiling of the TCR beta VDJ and CDR3. One entry per CDR3 protein results from TCRdb running MiXCR on the reads. The repertoire holds roughly 300,000 distinct CDR3 sequences, with 55% to 60% as singletons. CDR1 SQVTM and CDR2 ANQGSEA come from the germline V gene. This CDR3 comprises 15 residues. The V end lost 7 bases, the J end lost 4 bases, and 22 bases lay between the germline ends. The chain has TRBV29-1 and TRBJ1-2, with D perhaps matching TRBD1 (5 bases). This TCR was sampled from a human donor with severe aplastic anemia or a healthy control (not recorded which). The sample was sorted CD4+, CD8+, or CD8+CD57+ T cells (not recorded which) from PBMCs. In DNA form, the CDR3 reads TGCAGCGGGGGCAGGATGGTGTCCTCCTCCTATGGCTACACCTTC. It specifies CSGGRMVSSSYGYTF.